The entry below describes one TCR beta chain. What it binds is not known. Germline V gene data show CDR1 as SGHTA and CDR2 as FQGTGA. The CDR3 spans 15 residues. V was trimmed by 5 bases and J by 0 bases, leaving 8 bases between them. PCR amplification relied on 60 Vbeta primers (plus 13 Jbeta primers). The table came from immunoSEQ multiplex PCR; TCRdb's copy has only in-frame clones and leaves some out. The table has 110,000 or so clones, over 70% seen once; the top ten hold roughly 4.2%. The entry originates in a study of cytomegalovirus exposure and HLA in healthy donors. Overall study findings and caveats: A later analysis reported that several of the most significant clusters appeared to be linked to common viral pathogens, among them Epstein-Barr virus.

The V call is TRBV7-3, the J call TRBJ2-6; D remains unclear. Sequenced: PBMCs. The TCR sequence derives from a middle-aged woman in good health and CMV-seropositive. The DNA of the CDR3 is TGTGCCAGCAGCCCTCAGGCCTCTGGGGCCAACGTCCTGACTTTC. This translates into CASSPQASGANVLTF. The full variable domain, in which reference TRBV7-3 and TRBJ2-6 provide the parts outside the CDR3, is GAGVSQTPSNKVTEKGKYVELRCDPISGHTALYWYRQSLGQGPEFLIYFQGTGAADDSGLPNDRFFAVRPEGSVSTLKIQRTERGDSAVYLCASSPQASGANVLTFGAGSRLTVL.